This entry lists 23 T cell receptor beta chains sequenced from one sample in a study of monozygotic twins with inflammatory bowel disease. TCRdb reprocessed the 5' RACE reads; each CDR3 protein has one entry and no DNA is given. Here the sample table reports 350,000 to 550,000 distinct CDR3 sequences. Sample: blood. These receptors came from a human donor with ulcerative colitis or Crohn's disease, or a healthy co-twin of an affected twin (not recorded which).

The rearrangement joins TRBV24-1 to TRBJ2-3. The germline V gene encodes CDR1 KGHDR and CDR2 SFDVKD. This CDR3 spans 13 amino acids. The CDR3 is CATSDDTADTQYF.

V usage is TRBV2 and J usage is TRBJ1-5. CDR1 SNHLY and CDR2 FYNNEI come from the germline V gene. The CDR3 spans 12 residues. The CDR3 is CASSLQSSPKDF.

The chain employs TRBV14 and TRBJ2-2; TCRdb's D call of TRBD1 is untestable without DNA. The CDR3 loop spans 14 amino acids. CDR1 is SGHDN, CDR2 FVKESK, per germline. CDR3 sequence: CASSQVGDTGELFF.

This rearrangement joins TRBV30 to TRBJ2-5; TCRdb's assignment of TRBD2 cannot be checked, as there is no DNA. Looked up from germline, CDR1 is GTSNPN and CDR2 is SVGIG (reference sequence). The CDR3 consists of 13 residues. The CDR3: CAWSPAGEETQYF.

The CDR3 protein is CASSQDPMGLAVYEQYF. The rearrangement uses TRBV14 and TRBJ2-7; with no DNA, the TCRdb D assignment of TRBD2 cannot be verified. The germline V gene encodes CDR1 SGHDN and CDR2 FVKESK. This CDR3 has 17 amino acids.

This rearrangement joins TRBV6-6 to TRBJ2-3; absent DNA, TCRdb's TRBD1 call cannot be checked. The CDR3 is 14 amino acids. Germline V gene data show CDR1 as MNHNY and CDR2 as SVGAGI (reference sequence). CDR3 in amino acids: CASRTRGGLDTQYF.

The J gene is TRBJ2-5, the V gene TRBV28; there is no DNA to check the TCRdb D call of TRBD1. Germline V gives CDR1 MDHEN, CDR2 SYDVKM. The CDR3 totals 11 residues. CDR3 protein: CATTGQETQYF. The full variable domain, completed using reference TRBV28 and TRBJ2-5, is DVKVTQSSRYLVKRTGEKVFLECVQDMDHENMFWYRQDPGLGLRLIYFSYDVKMKEKGDIPEGYSVSREKKERFSLILESASTNQTSMYLCATTGQETQYFGPGTRLLVL.

The chain joins TRBV20-1 to TRBJ2-1; TCRdb's assignment of TRBD2 cannot be checked, as there is no DNA. Germline CDR1 is DFQATT and CDR2 is SNEGSKA (reference sequence). There are 15 residues in the CDR3. The CDR3 protein is CSAQLAGYSYNEQFF.

The CDR3 spells CASSLDIPYGYTF. The chain couples TRBV5-1 to TRBJ1-2. Germline V gene sequence: CDR1 SGHRS, CDR2 YFSETQ. The CDR3 totals 13 residues.

The gene calls are TRBV18 and TRBJ2-7; TCRdb proposes TRBD2, but this gene call is untestable without DNA. The CDR3 length is 14 residues. Germline V lookup: CDR1 KGHSH, CDR2 LQKENI. This CDR3 reads CASSPTSGSVEQYF.

The chain carries TRBV14 and TRBJ2-1. This CDR3 spans 16 amino acids. Germline CDR1 and CDR2: SGHDN and FVKESK. CDR3 in amino acids: CASSQETVRPINEQFF. Complete variable domain (other parts from reference TRBV14 and TRBJ2-1): EAGVTQFPSHSVIEKGQTVTLRCDPISGHDNLYWYRRVMGKEIKFLLHFVKESKQDESGMPNNRFLAERTGGTYSTLKVQPAELEDSGVYFCASSQETVRPINEQFFGPGTRLTVL.

V gene TRBV6-6 combines with J gene TRBJ2-2. The CDR3 length is 13 residues. The germline V gene has CDR1 MNHNY and CDR2 SVGAGI (reference sequence). The CDR3: CASKGKNTGELFF.

The chain combines TRBV6-4 with TRBJ2-2; TCRdb picks TRBD1, but there is no DNA to check that call. The CDR3 sequence is 12 residues long. CDR1 is MRHNA, CDR2 SNTAGT, per germline. CDR3 in amino acids: CASGQNTGELFF.

This chain links TRBV5-1 with TRBJ2-1; TCRdb lists TRBD1, though no DNA is available to test this call. Germline values: CDR1 SGHRS, CDR2 YFSETQ. This CDR3 has 14 amino acids. The CDR3 is CASSLWDSINEQFF.

This chain links TRBV7-2 with TRBJ2-7; without DNA, the TCRdb call of TRBD1 cannot be checked. The length of the CDR3 is 14 residues. Germline lookup yields CDR1 SGHTA and CDR2 FQGNSA. CDR3 loop: CASSLAWTSGEQYF. Looking up the rest from reference TRBV7-2 and TRBJ2-7 gives the full variable domain: GAGVSQSPSNKVTEKGKDVELRCDPISGHTALYWYRQSLGQGLEFLIYFQGNSAPDKSGLPSDRFSAERTGGSVSTLTIQRTQQEDSAVYLCASSLAWTSGEQYFGPGTRLTVT.

The V gene is TRBV27, the J gene TRBJ2-4; TCRdb's D call of TRBD1 is untestable without DNA. This CDR3 contains 13 residues. Germline V gene sequence: CDR1 MNHEY, CDR2 SMNVEV (reference sequence). CDR3 sequence reads: CASRWTGGGIQYF.

V is TRBV20-1 and J is TRBJ2-7; TCRdb designates TRBD2, a call that cannot be tested without DNA. The V gene's germline CDR1 is DFQATT and CDR2 SNEGSKA (reference sequence). The CDR3 sequence is 15 residues long. The CDR3 protein is CSARDRLAGGNEQYF.

The chain links TRBV4-2 to TRBJ2-1; no DNA is available, so the TRBD1 call from TCRdb remains unchecked. From germline, CDR1 is LGHNA and CDR2 YNFKEQ. The length of the CDR3 is 18 residues. The CDR3 reads CASSQSFTSGQIIHEQFF.

The chain recombines TRBV4-3 with TRBJ1-2. The CDR3 is 16 amino acids. The V gene's germline CDR1 is LGHNA and CDR2 YSLEER. CDR3 sequence reads: CASSQDLSSAVRGYTF.

This chain connects TRBV5-1 to TRBJ2-1; lacking DNA, the TRBD1 call made by TCRdb goes unchecked. The germline V gene encodes CDR1 SGHRS and CDR2 YFSETQ. CDR3 length: 15 residues. The chain's CDR3 is CASSLEQGVDNEQFF. The full variable domain, in which reference TRBV5-1 and TRBJ2-1 provide the parts outside the CDR3, is KAGVTQTPRYLIKTRGQQVTLSCSPISGHRSVSWYQQTPGQGLQFLFEYFSETQRNKGNFPGRFSGRQFSNSRSEMNVSTLELGDSALYLCASSLEQGVDNEQFFGPGTRLTVL.

The gene calls are TRBV4-1 and TRBJ2-7. This CDR3 has 14 residues. The germline V gene has CDR1 MGHRA and CDR2 YSYEKL. The CDR3 spells CASSQDLVTYEQYF.

The rearrangement uses TRBV5-1 and TRBJ2-1; the TRBD1 assignment by TCRdb is unverifiable without DNA. CDR3 length equals 16 residues. Germline-derived CDR1 and CDR2 are SGHRS and YFSETQ. The CDR3 loop reads CASSLETGVSYNEQFF.

The chain links TRBV20-1 to TRBJ2-1. In germline, CDR1 is DFQATT, CDR2 SNEGSKA (reference sequence). CDR3 length equals 12 residues. CDR3 sequence reads: CSARRSGNEQSF.